This T cell receptor (beta chain) came from a study of cytomegalovirus exposure and HLA in healthy donors. Background on the study: The early release's HLA-typed donors yielded 65 million to 85 million unique TCRs. Overall study results and limits: A highly shared variant cluster was judged a likely technical artifact. TRBV6-2, TRBV6-3 and some other V segments were unresolvable in 87-base-pair reads.

Primers included in the PCR were 60 Vbeta and 13 Jbeta primers. Clones were read by immunoSEQ multiplex PCR, and TCRdb kept only the in-frame ones, dropping some. In the table there are some 87,000 clones, roughly 80% of which are singletons. The CDR3 is made up of 13 amino acids. V lost 5 bases, J lost 6 bases, and 11 bases lay in between. CDR1 and CDR2 (germline): SGHRS, YFSETQ. Worth noting for this clone: Its target is unknown.

Sequencing was carried out using PBMCs. This TCR derives from a man aged 45-65 years in good health and CMV-seropositive. The chain is built from TRBV5-1 and TRBJ2-2; D remains ambiguous. CDR3: CASSQDNSGELFF. The DNA of the CDR3 is TGCGCCAGCAGTCAAGACAATTCCGGGGAGCTGTTTTTT.